Following are 7 T cell receptor beta chains from one sample sequenced in a study of human T cells and chemical hapten exposure. The sample's time point: patch test 2, 6 weeks after DPC sensitization. Treatment defined: therapeutic diphenylcyclopropenone sensitization with weekly scalp DPC. TCRdb re-analysed the RACE reads in MiXCR, keeping a single row per CDR3 protein. The table lists roughly 52,000 distinct CDR3 sequences, over 9.5% of them singletons. The sequencing used whole blood, collected in connection with sensitization to the hapten diphenylcyclopropenone (DPC). These receptors all come from a woman between 50 and 59 years old with alopecia areata. Some clones in this sample may be carry-over from other donors' samples.

The V and J genes are TRBV28 and TRBJ1-2; D unclear. Germline values: CDR1 MDHEN, CDR2 SYDVKM. V was pared by 4 bases and J by 2 bases, with 5 bases between. CDR3 length: 12 residues. CDR3 protein: CASSSSNYGYTF. CDR3 DNA: TGTGCCAGCAGTTCATCGAACTATGGCTACACCTTC.

The chain links TRBV18 to TRBJ1-2; TRBD1 matches 7 bases. The CDR3 contains 14 residues. Germline trimming cut 6 bases from V and 6 bases from J; bases unmatched to any gene: 10. Per germline, CDR1 KGHSH and CDR2 LQKENI. Written as DNA, the CDR3 is TGTGCCAGCTCGCGAAATGGACAGGCTAATGGCTACACCTTC. Translated, it gives CASSRNGQANGYTF.

This clonotype appeared many times. The V gene is TRBV3-1, the J gene TRBJ2-7; 8 bases fit TRBD2. V was pared by 2 bases and J by 12 bases, with 6 bases of the junction left unmatched. The germline CDR1 and CDR2 sequences are LGHDT and YNNKEL (reference sequence). The CDR3 loop spans 12 amino acids. The CDR3 DNA sequence: TGTGCCAGCAGCCAATCCACTAGCGGACTGTACTTC. This gives the protein CASSQSTSGLYF.

This clonotype was found many times. J is TRBJ1-5 and V is TRBV28; D may be TRBD1 (5 bases). This CDR3 comprises 14 residues. V lost 3 bases and J lost 4, with 10 bases in between. The germline CDR1 and CDR2 sequences are MDHEN and SYDVKM. The CDR3 spells CASSFQGRNQPQHF. CDR3 bases: TGTGCCAGCAGTTTCCAGGGTCGGAATCAGCCCCAGCATTTT.

V is TRBV4-1 and J is TRBJ2-1; 7 bases align to TRBD2. The V segment lost 0 bases and the J segment 8 bases; nucleotides outside the gene matches: 10. The CDR3 has 16 amino acids. Looked up from germline, CDR1 is MGHRA and CDR2 is YSYEKL. In DNA, the CDR3 is TGCGCCAGCAGCCAAGAATGGGGGGGGACCTCGGATGAGCAGTTCTTC. Translating gives CASSQEWGGTSDEQFF.

This clonotype was seen only a few times. The genes are TRBV29-1 and TRBJ1-4; 9 positions agree with TRBD1. CDR1 is SQVTM and CDR2 is ANQGSEA in the germline V gene. With 7 bases clipped from V and 5 bases from J, the junction kept 2 bases outside the gene matches. The length of the CDR3 is 12 residues. As DNA, the CDR3 is TGCAGCGCGGACAGGGGAAATGAAAAACTGTTTTTT. Encoded protein: CSADRGNEKLFF.

This chain's CDR3 is CASSQDPPPIYNEQFF. As DNA, the CDR3 is TGCGCCAGCAGCCAAGATCCTCCCCCTATCTACAATGAGCAGTTCTTC. The rearrangement joins TRBV4-3 to TRBJ2-1; D not certain. This CDR3 has 16 residues. Germline CDR1 reads LGHNA; CDR2 reads YSLEER. V was shortened by 0 bases and J by 3 bases, with 12 bases between the two germline ends.